This T cell receptor (beta chain) was sequenced in a study of regulatory T cells in long-lasting Graves disease. This CDR3 contains 16 residues. Looked up from germline, CDR1 is DFQATT and CDR2 is SNEGSKA (reference sequence). The V segment lost 5 bases and the J segment 2 bases; nucleotides outside the gene matches: 9. Ten or more counts support this clonotype. For TCR beta, libraries came from iRepertoire HTBI primers and Arm-PCR of CDR3 regions. TCRdb reanalysed the multiplex PCR reads using MiXCR and keeps one entry per CDR3 protein. The data show 360,000 or so distinct CDR3 sequences, approximately 12% seen once. The time point denotes: newly diagnosed GD, antithyroid drugs for less than 3 months. Preparation of the TCR library used RNA extracted from PBMCs. The same data also contributed to another study, on T cells in Graves' hyperthyroidism and ophthalmopathy.

The V gene is TRBV20-1, the J gene TRBJ2-5, with TRBD2 matching 12 bases. Material: peripheral blood mononuclear cells (PBMCs), obtained at new diagnosis, from a patient treated with antithyroid drugs. The sequence came from a woman between 18 and 29 years old with Graves disease. CDR3 region: CSARGTGTSGQETQYF. CDR3 DNA: TGCAGTGCTCGGGGAACCGGGACTAGCGGGCAAGAGACCCAGTACTTC.